This passage covers 21 T cell receptor beta chains from one sample sequenced in a study of shared clonotypes between healthy human individuals. Clones were read by immunoSEQ multiplex PCR, and TCRdb kept only the in-frame ones, dropping some. Among 90,000 to 100,000 clones listed, approximately 44% were seen once. Sequencing was carried out using PBMCs. Receptor source: a woman in her forties in good health. Some clones in this sample may be carry-over from other donors' samples.

The table lists this clone with a count of one. This chain joins TRBV7-9 and TRBJ2-1; D tentatively reads TRBD1 or TRBD2 (6 bases each). The CDR3 has 15 amino acids. Between the trimmed V and J ends, which lost 5 bases and 12 bases, there was a span of 23 bases. Germline V gene data show CDR1 as SEHNR and CDR2 as FQNEAQ (reference sequence). CDR3 DNA: TGTGCCAGCAGCGGGGGCGGGAACCACCAAAACCCGCAGTTCTTC. It yields the protein CASSGGGNHQNPQFF.

This sequence joins TRBV9 and TRBJ2-1; TRBD2 might be the D (6 bases). The length of the CDR3 is 16 residues. V lost 4 bases to trimming and J lost 0 bases, with 14 bases between them. Germline V gives CDR1 SGDLS, CDR2 YYNGEE. CDR3 sequence (DNA): TGTGCCAGCAGCATTATTAGCGGAAGCTCCTACAATGAGCAGTTCTTC. Protein product: CASSIISGSSYNEQFF.

Notes on this clone: Distinct nucleotide sequences in the sample also encode this CDR3. The CDR3 DNA sequence: TGTGCCTGGAGGGGAGAGTATAATTCACCCCTCCACTTT. Translating it yields CAWRGEYNSPLHF. This chain connects TRBV30 to TRBJ1-6, with D hard to call. This CDR3 has 13 residues. Per germline, CDR1 GTSNPN and CDR2 SVGIG (reference sequence). Trimming took 3 bases from V and 4 from J, leaving 7 bases between them.

The rearrangement links TRBV12-5 to TRBJ2-1, with D possibly matching TRBD1 (5 bases). Germline CDR1 LGHNT, CDR2 FRNRAP. This CDR3 has 13 amino acids. The V gene lost 1 base and the J gene lost 8 bases, with 9 bases spanning the gap. The DNA of the CDR3 is TGTGCTAGTGGTTTGGATCGGACACATGAGCAGTTCTTC. Translated, it gives CASGLDRTHEQFF.

V gene TRBV6-6 combines with J gene TRBJ2-7, with a weak D call TRBD2 (5 bases). This CDR3 spans 15 amino acids. CDR1 is MNHNY, CDR2 SVGAGI, per germline (reference sequence). The V gene lost 6 bases and the J gene lost 2 bases, with 17 bases spanning the gap. This chain's CDR3 is CASRRDTWSPYEQYF. The CDR3 DNA sequence: TGTGCCAGCAGGAGGGATACCTGGTCCCCCTACGAGCAGTACTTC.

The chain links TRBV4-2 to TRBJ2-1; D might be TRBD2 (5 bases). With 0 bases removed from V and 3 bases from J, the gap between germline ends came to 12 bases. This CDR3 spans 16 amino acids. The germline V gene has CDR1 LGHNA and CDR2 YNFKEQ. The chain's CDR3 is CASSQESGAGYNEQFF. CDR3 nucleotides: TGTGCCAGCAGCCAAGAAAGCGGAGCCGGCTACAATGAGCAGTTCTTC.

The sample holds many counts of this clone. This rearrangement joins TRBV11-2 to TRBJ1-5; D unclear. CDR3 length equals 15 residues. CDR1 and CDR2 (germline): SGHAT, FQNNGV. V was pared by 1 base and J by 1 base, with 8 bases between. The CDR3 region is CASSLGLGSNQPQHF. The CDR3 DNA reads TGTGCCAGCAGCTTAGGTTTGGGGAGCAATCAGCCCCAGCATTTT.

This clone was recorded a few times. The chain has TRBV5-1 and TRBJ1-2, with D maybe TRBD1 (6 bases). The CDR3 loop spans 17 amino acids. V shed 4 bases and J shed 0 bases, with 19 bases lying between them. The germline V gene has CDR1 SGHRS and CDR2 YFSETQ. CDR3 sequence (DNA): TGCGCCAGCAGCACGGATGTTCTCCGGGACACTAACTATGGCTACACCTTC. Encoded protein: CASSTDVLRDTNYGYTF.

Concerning this clone itself: The conserved final phenylalanine or tryptophan is absent from the CDR3, which likely points to a read error. This sequence joins TRBV30 and TRBJ1-2; D call uncertain. V was cut by 0 bases and J by 4 bases, with 3 bases left in between. Germline V gene sequence: CDR1 GTSNPN, CDR2 SVGIG (reference sequence). CDR3 size: 11 residues. This chain's CDR3 is CAWSVTYGYTS. DNA of the CDR3: TGTGCCTGGAGTGTAACCTATGGCTACACCTCC.

The genes are TRBV15 and TRBJ1-2; possibly TRBD1 for D (6 bases). The CDR3 totals 15 residues. From germline, CDR1 is LNHNV and CDR2 YYDKDF (reference sequence). Trimming shortened V by 3 bases and J by 8 bases, and 19 bases separated the two germline ends. The chain's CDR3 is CATSRSQARQDGYTF. DNA for the CDR3: TGTGCCACCAGCAGGTCCCAGGCGAGACAGGACGGCTACACCTTC. The complete variable domain, with remaining parts taken from reference TRBV15 and TRBJ1-2, reads DAMVIQNPRYQVTQFGKPVTLSCSQTLNHNVMYWYQQKSSQAPKLLFHYYDKDFNNEADTPDNFQSRRPNTSFCFLDIRSPGLGDTAMYLCATSRSQARQDGYTFGSGTRLTVV.

This clone was counted a few times. The chain couples TRBV10-3 to TRBJ1-1; D may be TRBD1 (5 bases). CDR3 length: 14 amino acids. V was shortened by 0 bases and J by 6 bases, with 11 bases between the two germline ends. Germline CDR1 ENHRY, CDR2 SYGVKD. The CDR3 is CAISESTWGAEAFF. CDR3 coding DNA: TGTGCCATCAGTGAGTCGACGTGGGGGGCTGAAGCTTTCTTT.

The V gene is TRBV20-1, the J gene TRBJ2-5; possibly TRBD1 or TRBD2 for D (5 bases each). The J call may be incorrect, as the DNA end agrees better with TRBJ2-7. CDR3 length: 11 amino acids. The germline V gene encodes CDR1 DFQATT and CDR2 SNEGSKA (reference sequence). CDR3 bases: TGCAGTGCTGAGGGGACCGGCGAGCAGTACTTC. It translates to CSAEGTGEQYF.

There are many counts of this clone. V and J are TRBV6-1 and TRBJ2-3; 8 bases are a match to TRBD2. The germline CDR1 and CDR2 sequences are MNHNS and SASEGT. This CDR3 is 15 amino acids long. After removal of 0 bases from V and 7 bases from J, the junction contained 6 bases not matched to a gene. CDR3: CASSEAAIAGNTQYF. CDR3 in DNA: TGTGCCAGCAGTGAAGCGGCGATAGCGGGAAATACGCAGTATTTT.

The sample holds a few counts of this clone. The J gene is TRBJ2-7, the V gene TRBV6-1; D is unresolved. Between the trimmed V and J ends, which lost 6 bases and 7 bases, there was a span of 16 bases. Germline CDR1 is MNHNS and CDR2 is SASEGT. The CDR3 has 13 residues. The CDR3 nucleotides are TGTGCCAGCAGCAACGGGCATCTGGGAGAGCAGTACTTC. It specifies CASSNGHLGEQYF.

This clone was counted at least ten times. The chain employs TRBV6-1 and TRBJ1-3; TRBD1 might be the D (6 bases). Germline-derived CDR1 and CDR2 are MNHNS and SASEGT. The CDR3 is 15 residues long. The V end lost 3 bases, the J end lost 8 bases, and 17 bases lay between the germline ends. DNA for the CDR3: TGTGCCAGCAGTGACCCACAGGGAGGGAGATACACCATATATTTT. Encoded protein: CASSDPQGGRYTIYF.

This clone showed up many times. The V gene is TRBV25-1, the J gene TRBJ1-4; D may be TRBD1 (6 bases). Germline V gene lookup returns CDR1 MGHDK and CDR2 SYGVNS. This CDR3 comprises 14 residues. The V end was cut by 2 bases, the J end by 8 bases, with 12 bases between. The CDR3 reads CASSEVNREEKLFF. The CDR3 DNA reads as TGTGCCAGCAGTGAAGTTAACAGGGAAGAAAAACTGTTTTTT.

In regard to this clone: Only one base separates this from a far larger clonotype, so it likely reflects a read error. Since the CDR3 does not end with the conserved phenylalanine or tryptophan, this likely comes from a read error. The DNA is left out, because the CDR3 cannot be placed on it with certainty; the CDR3 is given as TCRdb lists it. V is TRBV1 and J is TRBJ2-7; no DNA check was done on the table's D call, TRBD2. TRBV1 counts as a pseudogene. The CDR3 extends over 12 residues, inclusive of both ends. The CDR3 is CTSSHPIAEQYL.

V gene TRBV23-1 combines with J gene TRBJ1-2, with 9 nucleotides matching TRBD1. TRBV23-1 qualifies as an ORF whose function is uncertain. V shed 4 bases and J 3 bases; nucleotides not matched to a gene: 15. CDR3 length: 18 residues. The CDR3 is CASSPQVDRGWVYYGYTF. The CDR3 region has the DNA TGCGCCAGCAGTCCCCAGGTAGACAGGGGGTGGGTTTACTATGGCTACACCTTC.

This chain's CDR3 is CASSTPGPLNYGYTF. DNA for the CDR3: TGTGCCAGCAGCACACCAGGCCCTTTGAACTATGGCTACACCTTC. This sequence joins TRBV28 and TRBJ1-2; no reliable D call. The germline V gene encodes CDR1 MDHEN and CDR2 SYDVKM. V was pared by 6 bases and J by 2 bases, with 16 bases between. The CDR3 has 15 amino acids.

This clone was recorded many times. The chain combines TRBV6-5 with TRBJ1-2; tentative D call: TRBD1 (6 bases). The V gene's germline CDR1 is MNHEY and CDR2 SVGAGI. Trimming shortened V by 7 bases and J by 8 bases, and 14 bases separated the two germline ends. CDR3 length equals 12 residues. The CDR3 DNA reads TGTGCCAGCACCTACCGCAGGGGCGGCTACACCTTC. Translated, it gives CASTYRRGGYTF.

This clone was found a few times. V usage is TRBV5-1 and J usage is TRBJ2-5; 14 bases match TRBD2. Trimming at V came to 5 bases and at J to 5 bases, leaving 11 bases not matched to a gene. Looked up from germline, CDR1 is SGHRS and CDR2 is YFSETQ. The CDR3 sequence is 17 residues long. This CDR3 reads CASSRKPGLAGDETQYF. As DNA, the CDR3 is TGCGCCAGCAGTAGAAAACCGGGACTAGCGGGAGATGAGACCCAGTACTTC. Filled out from reference TRBV5-1 and TRBJ2-5, the complete variable domain reads KAGVTQTPRYLIKTRGQQVTLSCSPISGHRSVSWYQQTPGQGLQFLFEYFSETQRNKGNFPGRFSGRQFSNSRSEMNVSTLELGDSALYLCASSRKPGLAGDETQYFGPGTRLLVL.